This T cell receptor beta chain was obtained from a study of blood T cell repertoires in COVID-19. The repertoire was sequenced with immunoSEQ multiplex PCR; TCRdb's copy has only in-frame clones and lacks some. The sample lists around 310,000 clones, roughly 90% occurring once. Comments on this clone: Other DNA sequences from this sample encode an identical CDR3 as well.

This TCR was recovered from a middle-aged woman who had recovered from COVID-19. The sequencing input was PBMCs or T cells enriched from blood (not recorded which).

The CDR3 DNA sequence: TGTGCCAGCAGTTACTCGTGGACATCAGACTACGAGCAGTACTTC. It is translated as CASSYSWTSDYEQYF. The rearrangement links TRBV6-5 to TRBJ2-7; D might be TRBD1 (5 bases). The CDR3 runs to 15 residues. Between the trimmed V and J ends, which lost 0 bases and 3 bases, there was a span of 12 bases. The germline CDR1 and CDR2 sequences are MNHEY and SVGAGI.